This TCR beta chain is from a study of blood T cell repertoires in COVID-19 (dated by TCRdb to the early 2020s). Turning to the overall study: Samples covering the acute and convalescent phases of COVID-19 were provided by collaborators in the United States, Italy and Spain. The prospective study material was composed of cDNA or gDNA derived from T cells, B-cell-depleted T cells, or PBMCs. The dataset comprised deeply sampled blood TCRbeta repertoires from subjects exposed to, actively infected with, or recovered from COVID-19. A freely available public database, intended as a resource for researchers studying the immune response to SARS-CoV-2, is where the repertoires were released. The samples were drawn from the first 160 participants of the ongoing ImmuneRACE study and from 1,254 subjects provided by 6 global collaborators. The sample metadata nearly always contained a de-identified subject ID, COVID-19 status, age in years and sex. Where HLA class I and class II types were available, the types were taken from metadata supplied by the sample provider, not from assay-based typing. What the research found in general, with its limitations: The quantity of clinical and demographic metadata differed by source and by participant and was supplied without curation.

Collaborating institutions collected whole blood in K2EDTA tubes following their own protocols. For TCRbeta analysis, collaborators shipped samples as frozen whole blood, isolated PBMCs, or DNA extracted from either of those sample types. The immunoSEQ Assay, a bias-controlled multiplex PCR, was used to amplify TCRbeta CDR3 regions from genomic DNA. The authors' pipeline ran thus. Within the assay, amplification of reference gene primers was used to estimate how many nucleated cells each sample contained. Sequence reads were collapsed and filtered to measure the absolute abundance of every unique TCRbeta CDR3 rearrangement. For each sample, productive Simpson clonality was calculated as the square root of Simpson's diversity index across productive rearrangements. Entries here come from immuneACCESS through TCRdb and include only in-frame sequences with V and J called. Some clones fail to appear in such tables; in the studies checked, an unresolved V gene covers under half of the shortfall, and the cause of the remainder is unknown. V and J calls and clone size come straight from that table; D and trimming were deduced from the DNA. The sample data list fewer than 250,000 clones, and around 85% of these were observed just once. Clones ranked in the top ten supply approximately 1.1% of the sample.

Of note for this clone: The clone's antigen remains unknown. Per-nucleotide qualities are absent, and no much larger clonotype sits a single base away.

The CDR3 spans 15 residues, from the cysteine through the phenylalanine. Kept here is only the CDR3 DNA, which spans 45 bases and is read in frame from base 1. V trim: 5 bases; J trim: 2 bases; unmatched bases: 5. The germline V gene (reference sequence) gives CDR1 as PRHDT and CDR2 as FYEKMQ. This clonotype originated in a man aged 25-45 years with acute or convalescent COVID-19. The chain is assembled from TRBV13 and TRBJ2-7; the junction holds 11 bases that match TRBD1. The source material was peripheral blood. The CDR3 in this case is CASSPRGQGAYEQYF. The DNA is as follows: TGTGCCAGCAGCCCTAGGGGACAGGGGGCCTACGAGCAGTACTTC.